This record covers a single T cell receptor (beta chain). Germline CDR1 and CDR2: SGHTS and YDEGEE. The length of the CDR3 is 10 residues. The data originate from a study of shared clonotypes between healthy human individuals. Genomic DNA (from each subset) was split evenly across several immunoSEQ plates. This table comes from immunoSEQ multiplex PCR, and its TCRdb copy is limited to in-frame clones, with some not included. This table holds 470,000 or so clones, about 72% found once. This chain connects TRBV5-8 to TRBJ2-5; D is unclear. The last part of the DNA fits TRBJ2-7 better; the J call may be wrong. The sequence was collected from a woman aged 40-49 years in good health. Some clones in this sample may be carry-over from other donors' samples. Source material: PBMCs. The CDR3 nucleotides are TGTGCCAGCAGCTTTTACGAGCAGTACTTC. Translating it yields CASSFYEQYF.